The 2 T cell receptor beta chains below come from one sample, sequenced in a study of blood T cell repertoires in COVID-19. TCRdb keeps only in-frame clones here, not all; method: immunoSEQ multiplex PCR. The sample yields some 110,000 clones, around nine tenths seen once. Sequenced sample: peripheral blood. These receptors were obtained from a man aged 35-49 years with acute or convalescent COVID-19.

DNA of the CDR3: TGTGCCAGCTCACAACAGGGACGCACCTACGAGCAGTACTTC. This codes for CASSQQGRTYEQYF. This rearrangement joins TRBV18 to TRBJ2-7; D perhaps matches TRBD1 (6 bases). This CDR3 has 14 residues. V was cut by 4 bases and J by 2 bases, with 12 bases left in between. The V gene's germline CDR1 is KGHSH and CDR2 LQKENI.

The rearrangement uses TRBV9 and TRBJ1-2; D is uncertain. Germline V gives CDR1 SGDLS, CDR2 YYNGEE. Trimming took off 5 bases at V and 5 bases at J, with 10 bases between the two ends. The CDR3 sequence is 12 residues long. In DNA form, the CDR3 reads TGTGCCAGCAGTGGGCTGGGTTATGGCTACACCTTC. Protein: CASSGLGYGYTF.